This T cell receptor beta chain was observed in a study of CD8+ T cells in alopecia areata. Study-wide results and limits: It was observed that many expanded lesional clones persisted in scalp and blood during tofacitinib.

Treatment described: oral pan-JAK inhibitor, 5-10 mg twice daily. Germline CDR1 reads SGHRS; CDR2 reads YFSETQ. Trimming took 0 bases from V and 8 from J, leaving 15 bases between them. The CDR3 is made up of 15 amino acids. After isolation, RNA underwent reverse transcription to generate cDNA as the sequencing template. Assay: immunoSEQ multiplex PCR; the TCRdb copy retains only in-frame clones and omits some. The sample carries roughly 180,000 clones, approximately 53% recorded once. For this clone: Its target is not known.

The specimen comprised CD8+ T cells sorted from blood, sampled at week 24, from a patient treated with tofacitinib. This TCR came from a human donor with alopecia areata. The genes are TRBV5-1 and TRBJ2-4; D is unresolved. The CDR3 nucleotides read TGCGCCAGCAGCTTGGAAGGGTTCACGTTGGACATTCAGTACTTC. Translated: CASSLEGFTLDIQYF.